These 20 T cell receptor beta chains came from one sample sequenced in a study of response to subunit inactivated influenza vaccine. TCRdb reprocessed the RT-PCR reads with MiXCR, giving one entry per CDR3 protein. The sample carries about 190,000 distinct CDR3 sequences, roughly an eighth recorded once. The source material was CD8+ T cells sorted from PBMCs, sampled roughly 5 days after vaccination. The receptors come from a man in his forties or fifties who received an inactivated influenza vaccine.

This rearrangement joins TRBV4-2 to TRBJ2-5, with a weak D call TRBD1 (5 bases). The CDR3 totals 15 residues. The V and J ends lost 0 bases and 5 bases respectively, with 13 bases between them. Germline V gives CDR1 LGHNA, CDR2 YNFKEQ. In nucleotides, the CDR3 is TGTGCCAGCAGCCAAGATGGGGCAGGCGGTGAGACCCAGTACTTC. Translation: CASSQDGAGGETQYF.

The chain's CDR3 is CASSRGRLAEYNEQFF. The CDR3 DNA reads TGTGCCAGCAGTAGGGGGAGACTAGCAGAGTACAATGAGCAGTTCTTC. This chain links TRBV7-3 with TRBJ2-1; a weak D match, TRBD2 (7 bases). The germline CDR1 and CDR2 sequences are SGHTA and FQGTGA. V was cut by 6 bases and J by 4 bases, with 19 bases left in between. CDR3 length equals 16 residues.

The V call is TRBV20-1, the J call TRBJ2-7; possible D gene TRBD2, 6 bases. With 6 bases removed from V and 3 bases from J, the gap between germline ends came to 15 bases. This CDR3 is 13 amino acids long. In germline, CDR1 is DFQATT, CDR2 SNEGSKA (reference sequence). In nucleotides, the CDR3 is TGCAGTGCGACCAGCGGGCACAGCTACGAGCAGTACTTC. Translating gives CSATSGHSYEQYF.

In its sample, this clonotype was seen a few times. The V gene is TRBV5-1, the J gene TRBJ2-1, with 8 bases identical to TRBD2. J gave up 8 bases and V 0 bases, and 10 bases lay outside the gene matches. CDR1 SGHRS and CDR2 YFSETQ come from the germline V gene. The CDR3 has 16 residues. The CDR3 DNA is TGCGCCAGCAGCTTGGATTTAGCGGGAAGTCTCGATGAGCAGTTCTTC. Translated: CASSLDLAGSLDEQFF.

The J gene is TRBJ2-7, the V gene TRBV23-1; the D is unclear. TRBV23-1 is given ORF status, its function remaining uncertain. The CDR3 sequence is 14 residues long. V shed 4 bases and J shed 3 bases, with 13 bases lying between them. CDR3 DNA sequence: TGCGCCAGCAGTCTAGGCCAAAGGGACTACGAGCAGTACTTC. Translation gives CASSLGQRDYEQYF.

This clonotype was detected only a few times. V usage is TRBV27 and J usage is TRBJ2-3; D assignment may be TRBD1 or TRBD2 (5 bases each). The V gene's germline CDR1 is MNHEY and CDR2 SMNVEV (reference sequence). The V and J ends lost 5 bases and 6 bases respectively, with 15 bases between them. This CDR3 contains 14 residues. CDR3 sequence reads: CASSTGTTGDTQYF. CDR3 DNA: TGTGCCAGCAGTACGGGGACCACCGGGGATACGCAGTATTTT.

There are a few counts of this clonotype. The CDR3 loop is CASSYVGPRELFF. In DNA, the CDR3 is TGTGCCAGCAGTTACGTAGGCCCCCGGGAGCTGTTTTTT. This chain joins TRBV6-6 and TRBJ2-2, with D uncertain. This CDR3 spans 13 amino acids. V dropped 2 bases and J dropped 9 bases, with 10 bases sitting between them. CDR1 and CDR2 from the germline V gene are MNHNY and SVGAGI (reference sequence).

This clonotype was seen more than once but under ten times. This chain joins TRBV7-9 and TRBJ2-7, with D possibly matching TRBD2 (5 bases). The V end lost 3 bases, the J end lost 7 bases, and 7 bases lay between the germline ends. Looked up from germline, CDR1 is SEHNR and CDR2 is FQNEAQ (reference sequence). CDR3 length equals 11 residues. In nucleotides, the CDR3 is TGTGCCAGCAGCTTCGGGGAAGAGCAGTACTTC. It is translated as CASSFGEEQYF.

This clonotype occurred once. V gene TRBV14 combines with J gene TRBJ2-2; perhaps TRBD2 as D (5 bases). The V end was cut by 2 bases, the J end by 5 bases, with 15 bases between. The germline V gene has CDR1 SGHDN and CDR2 FVKESK. The CDR3 length is 16 residues. CDR3 sequence (DNA): TGTGCCAGCAGCCAATTTACCGGGATCTTGACCGGGGAGCTGTTTTTT. It codes for CASSQFTGILTGELFF. Filled out from reference TRBV14 and TRBJ2-2, the complete variable domain reads EAGVTQFPSHSVIEKGQTVTLRCDPISGHDNLYWYRRVMGKEIKFLLHFVKESKQDESGMPNNRFLAERTGGTYSTLKVQPAELEDSGVYFCASSQFTGILTGELFFGEGSRLTVL.

This chain links TRBV6-5 with TRBJ2-3; 8 bases match TRBD1. Germline V CDR1 and CDR2: MNHEY, SVGAGI. The V segment lost 0 bases and the J segment 10 bases; nucleotides outside the gene matches: 3. This CDR3 contains 13 residues. The CDR3 nucleotides read TGTGCCAGCAGTTACTCAGGGACAGGCTCGCAGTATTTT. Amino acids: CASSYSGTGSQYF.

In its sample, this clonotype was seen many times. The chain links TRBV5-1 to TRBJ2-1, with TRBD1 matching over 7 bases. The CDR3 spans 18 residues. Germline V CDR1 and CDR2: SGHRS, YFSETQ. Unmatched junction bases numbered 15, after V lost 5 bases and J lost 1 base. In nucleotides, the CDR3 is TGCGCCAGCAGACGGGACAGCCTAATCCATATATCCTACAATGAGCAGTTCTTC. It translates to CASRRDSLIHISYNEQFF.

Only a few counts were recorded for this clonotype. This chain links TRBV4-3 with TRBJ1-1; possibly TRBD1 for D (5 bases). This CDR3 has 12 amino acids. Trimming took 8 bases from V and 8 from J, leaving 15 bases between them. In germline, CDR1 is LGHNA, CDR2 YSLEER. The DNA for the CDR3 is TGCGCCAGCCGGGGCGCCGAAGCAGAAGCTTTCTTT. Amino acid sequence: CASRGAEAEAFF.

This clonotype was recorded a few times. The chain carries TRBV9 and TRBJ2-3; D is possibly TRBD1 (5 bases). V lost 4 bases and J lost 5, with 20 bases in between. Germline lookup yields CDR1 SGDLS and CDR2 YYNGEE. The CDR3 runs 16 residues. The CDR3 loop is CASSPQGGRGRDTQYF. The CDR3 DNA reads as TGTGCCAGCAGCCCCCAGGGCGGAAGGGGAAGAGATACGCAGTATTTT. Looking up the rest from reference TRBV9 and TRBJ2-3 gives the full variable domain: DSGVTQTPKHLITATGQRVTLRCSPRSGDLSVYWYQQSLDQGLQFLIQYYNGEERAKGNILERFSAQQFPDLHSELNLSSLELGDSALYFCASSPQGGRGRDTQYFGPGTRLTVL.

This clonotype was counted many times. This chain joins TRBV5-1 and TRBJ2-2, with 10 positions matching TRBD1. CDR1 SGHRS and CDR2 YFSETQ come from the germline V gene. Trimming took 4 bases from V and 6 from J; bases not matched to a gene: 6. The CDR3 length is 15 residues. The DNA for the CDR3 is TGCGCCAGCAGCCCCTGGGACAGGGGCGCCGGGGAGCTGTTTTTT. This codes for CASSPWDRGAGELFF.

This clonotype was observed a handful of times. The chain combines TRBV20-1 with TRBJ2-7, with unresolved D. Germline lookup yields CDR1 DFQATT and CDR2 SNEGSKA (reference sequence). Deletions cut 6 bases from V and 0 bases from J, with 15 bases between. The CDR3 totals 14 residues. The CDR3 region is CSAPSDRSSYEQYF. The CDR3 nucleotides are TGCAGTGCCCCGTCTGACCGAAGCTCCTACGAGCAGTACTTC.

The chain joins TRBV24-1 to TRBJ2-3, with D perhaps assigned TRBD1 or TRBD2 (5 bases each). The CDR3 has 16 amino acids. Deletions cut 3 bases from V and 7 bases from J, with 19 bases between. The germline gives CDR1 KGHDR, CDR2 SFDVKD. CDR3: CATSDAGTLERHTQYF. CDR3 coding DNA: TGTGCCACCAGTGATGCCGGGACCTTGGAGAGGCATACGCAGTATTTT.

The CDR3 is CASGDRGDYGYTF. The CDR3 nucleotides read TGTGCCAGCGGGGACAGGGGGGACTATGGCTACACCTTC. The gene calls are TRBV6-1 and TRBJ1-2; 11 bases align to TRBD1. V shed 8 bases and J 3 bases; nucleotides not matched to a gene: 2. The CDR3 extends over 13 amino acids. CDR1 and CDR2 from the germline V gene are MNHNS and SASEGT.

The V and J genes are TRBV28 and TRBJ2-7; 7 bases map to TRBD2. The V and J ends lost 6 bases and 2 bases, in that order; junction bases with no gene match: 7. This CDR3 region has 14 residues. Germline lookup yields CDR1 MDHEN and CDR2 SYDVKM. The CDR3 DNA reads as TGTGCCAGCAGCCCAGCGGGGAGAACCTACGAGCAGTACTTC. This translates into CASSPAGRTYEQYF.

This clonotype has more than one count but fewer than ten. The genes are TRBV28 and TRBJ2-7; TRBD1 might be the D (5 bases). V was cut by 2 bases and J by 5 bases, with 7 bases left in between. Germline loops: CDR1 MDHEN, CDR2 SYDVKM. The CDR3 has 12 amino acids. In nucleotides, the CDR3 is TGTGCCAGCAGTTTAATAGGGGACGAGCAGTACTTC. Its protein product is CASSLIGDEQYF.

The rearrangement uses TRBV5-1 and TRBJ2-7; D possibly uses TRBD1 or TRBD2 (5 bases each). In germline, CDR1 is SGHRS, CDR2 YFSETQ. CDR3 length: 15 amino acids. V was trimmed by 4 bases and J by 4 bases, leaving 18 bases between them. The CDR3 region is CASSPWAIGGYEQYF. DNA of the CDR3: TGCGCCAGCAGCCCCTGGGCAATTGGGGGTTACGAGCAGTACTTC. The complete variable domain, with remaining parts taken from reference TRBV5-1 and TRBJ2-7, reads KAGVTQTPRYLIKTRGQQVTLSCSPISGHRSVSWYQQTPGQGLQFLFEYFSETQRNKGNFPGRFSGRQFSNSRSEMNVSTLELGDSALYLCASSPWAIGGYEQYFGPGTRLTVT.